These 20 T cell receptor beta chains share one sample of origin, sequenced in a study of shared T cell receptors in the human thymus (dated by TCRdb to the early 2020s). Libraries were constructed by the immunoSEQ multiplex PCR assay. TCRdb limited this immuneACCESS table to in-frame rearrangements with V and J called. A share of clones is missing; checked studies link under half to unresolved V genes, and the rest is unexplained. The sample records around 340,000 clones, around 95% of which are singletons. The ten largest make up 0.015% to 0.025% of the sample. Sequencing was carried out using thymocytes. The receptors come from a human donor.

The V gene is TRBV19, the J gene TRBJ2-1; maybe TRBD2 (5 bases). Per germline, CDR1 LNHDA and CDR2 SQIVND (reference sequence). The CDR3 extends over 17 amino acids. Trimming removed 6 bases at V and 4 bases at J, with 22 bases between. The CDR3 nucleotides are TGTGCCAGTAGCCCCGGGGAACTTCCCATGGGATACAATGAGCAGTTCTTC. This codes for CASSPGELPMGYNEQFF.

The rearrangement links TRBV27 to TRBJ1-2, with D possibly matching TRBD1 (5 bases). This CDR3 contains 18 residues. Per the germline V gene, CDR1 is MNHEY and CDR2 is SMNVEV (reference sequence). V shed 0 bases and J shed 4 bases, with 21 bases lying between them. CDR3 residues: CASSLSPPWGTRSYGYTF. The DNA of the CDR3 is TGTGCCAGCAGTTTATCGCCACCCTGGGGGACCCGGAGCTATGGCTACACCTTC.

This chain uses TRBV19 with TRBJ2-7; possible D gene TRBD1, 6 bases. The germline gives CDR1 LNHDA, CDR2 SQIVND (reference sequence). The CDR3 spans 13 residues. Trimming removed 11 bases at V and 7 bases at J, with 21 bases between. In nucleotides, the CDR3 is TGTGCCTTAAGGGCAGGGGAGAATGAGGAGCAGTACTTC. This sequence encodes CALRAGENEEQYF.

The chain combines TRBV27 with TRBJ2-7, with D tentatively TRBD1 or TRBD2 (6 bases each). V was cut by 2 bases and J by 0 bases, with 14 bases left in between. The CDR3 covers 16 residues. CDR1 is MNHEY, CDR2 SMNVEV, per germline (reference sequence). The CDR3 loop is CASSLVGAGSSYEQYF. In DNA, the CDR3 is TGTGCCAGCAGTTTAGTGGGGGCGGGGAGCTCCTACGAGCAGTACTTC.

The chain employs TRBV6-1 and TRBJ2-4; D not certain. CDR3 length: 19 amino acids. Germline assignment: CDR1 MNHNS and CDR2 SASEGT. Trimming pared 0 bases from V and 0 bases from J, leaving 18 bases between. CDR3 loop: CASSEATQLRKLAKNIQYF. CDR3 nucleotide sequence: TGTGCCAGCAGTGAAGCGACCCAGCTGCGGAAACTAGCCAAAAACATTCAGTACTTC.

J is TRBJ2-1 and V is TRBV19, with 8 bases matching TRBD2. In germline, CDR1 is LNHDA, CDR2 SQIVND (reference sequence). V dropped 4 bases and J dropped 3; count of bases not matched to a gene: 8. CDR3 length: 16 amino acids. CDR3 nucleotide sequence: TGTGCCAGTAGTACCCTCGGGAGGGCCTACTACAATGAGCAGTTCTTC. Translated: CASSTLGRAYYNEQFF.

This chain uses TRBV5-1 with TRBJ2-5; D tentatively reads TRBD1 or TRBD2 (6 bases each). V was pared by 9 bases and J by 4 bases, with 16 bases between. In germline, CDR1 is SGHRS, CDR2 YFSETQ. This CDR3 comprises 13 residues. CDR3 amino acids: CATKGGTGETQYF. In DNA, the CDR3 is TGCGCCACCAAAGGGGGGACCGGAGAGACCCAGTACTTC.

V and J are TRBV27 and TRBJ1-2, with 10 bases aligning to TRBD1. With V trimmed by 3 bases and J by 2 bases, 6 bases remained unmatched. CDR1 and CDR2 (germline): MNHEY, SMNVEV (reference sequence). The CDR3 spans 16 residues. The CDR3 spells CASSFRQGAVNYGYTF. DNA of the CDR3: TGTGCCAGCAGTTTCCGACAGGGGGCCGTGAACTATGGCTACACCTTC.

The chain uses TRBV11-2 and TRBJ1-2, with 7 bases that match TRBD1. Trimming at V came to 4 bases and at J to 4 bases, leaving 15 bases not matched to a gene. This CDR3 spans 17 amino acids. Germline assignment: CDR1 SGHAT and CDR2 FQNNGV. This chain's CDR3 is CASSSRALRGHAYGYTF. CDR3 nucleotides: TGTGCCAGCAGCTCAAGGGCCTTGAGGGGGCACGCCTATGGCTACACCTTC.

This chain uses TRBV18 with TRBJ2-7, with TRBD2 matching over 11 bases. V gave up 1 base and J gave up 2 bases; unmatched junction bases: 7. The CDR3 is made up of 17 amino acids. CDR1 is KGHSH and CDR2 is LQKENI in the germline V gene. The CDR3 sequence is CASSPRGSGRAPYEQYF. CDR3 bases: TGTGCCAGCTCACCACGTGGTAGCGGGAGGGCCCCCTACGAGCAGTACTTC.

This chain's CDR3 is CASSPAFGDTDTQYF. For the CDR3, the DNA is TGCGCCAGCAGCCCGGCCTTTGGGGACACAGATACGCAGTATTTT. The chain uses TRBV5-1 and TRBJ2-3; no definite D call. The germline CDR1 and CDR2 sequences are SGHRS and YFSETQ. This CDR3 is 15 amino acids long. Trimming took 4 bases from V and 2 from J, leaving 14 bases between them.

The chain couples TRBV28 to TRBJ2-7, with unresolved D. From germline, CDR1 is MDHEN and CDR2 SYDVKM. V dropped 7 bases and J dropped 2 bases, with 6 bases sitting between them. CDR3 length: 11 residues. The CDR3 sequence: CASTKTYEQYF. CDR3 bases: TGTGCCAGCACGAAAACCTACGAGCAGTACTTC.

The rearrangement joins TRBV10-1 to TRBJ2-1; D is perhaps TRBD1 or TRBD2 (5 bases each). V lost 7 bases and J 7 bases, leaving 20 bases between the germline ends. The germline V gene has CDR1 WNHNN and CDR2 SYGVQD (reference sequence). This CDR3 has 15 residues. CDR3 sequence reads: CASTLTGAGRNEQFF. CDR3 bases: TGCGCCAGCACCTTGACCGGGGCTGGCCGTAATGAGCAGTTCTTC.

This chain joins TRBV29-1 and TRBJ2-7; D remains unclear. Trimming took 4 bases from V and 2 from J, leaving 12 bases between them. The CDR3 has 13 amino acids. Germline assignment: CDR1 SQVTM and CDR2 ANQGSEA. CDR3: CSVVVPRTYEQYF. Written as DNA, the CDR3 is TGCAGCGTTGTGGTTCCCAGAACCTACGAGCAGTACTTC.

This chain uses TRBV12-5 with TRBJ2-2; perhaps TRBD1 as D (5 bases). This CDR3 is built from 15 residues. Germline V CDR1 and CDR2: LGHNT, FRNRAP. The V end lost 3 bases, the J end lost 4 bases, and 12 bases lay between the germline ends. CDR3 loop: CASGFRPDITGELFF. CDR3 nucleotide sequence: TGTGCTAGTGGTTTTCGCCCGGACATCACCGGGGAGCTGTTTTTT.

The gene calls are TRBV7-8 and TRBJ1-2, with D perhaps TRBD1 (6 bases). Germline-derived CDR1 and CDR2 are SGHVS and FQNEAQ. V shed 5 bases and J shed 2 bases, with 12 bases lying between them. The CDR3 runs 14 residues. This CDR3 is CASSTRTANYGYTF. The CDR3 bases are TGTGCCAGCAGCACCCGGACAGCCAACTATGGCTACACCTTC.

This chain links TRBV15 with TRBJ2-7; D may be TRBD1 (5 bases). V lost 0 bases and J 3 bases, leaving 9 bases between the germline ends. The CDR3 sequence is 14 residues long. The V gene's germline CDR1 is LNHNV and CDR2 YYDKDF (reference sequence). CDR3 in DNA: TGTGCCACCAGCAGAGATATTCAGGGCTACGAGCAGTACTTC. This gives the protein CATSRDIQGYEQYF.

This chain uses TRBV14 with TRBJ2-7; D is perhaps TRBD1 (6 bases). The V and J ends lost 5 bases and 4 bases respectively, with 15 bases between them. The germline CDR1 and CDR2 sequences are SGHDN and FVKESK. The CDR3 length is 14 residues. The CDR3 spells CASSLRGKQYEQYF. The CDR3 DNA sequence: TGTGCCAGCAGCTTAAGGGGGAAACAGTACGAGCAGTACTTC.

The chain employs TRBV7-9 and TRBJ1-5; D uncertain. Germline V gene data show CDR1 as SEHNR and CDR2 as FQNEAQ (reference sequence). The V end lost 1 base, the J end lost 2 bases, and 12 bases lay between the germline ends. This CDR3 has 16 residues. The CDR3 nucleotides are TGTGCCAGCAGCTTAGGGGTTCCCCTTGGCAATCAGCCCCAGCATTTT. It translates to CASSLGVPLGNQPQHF.

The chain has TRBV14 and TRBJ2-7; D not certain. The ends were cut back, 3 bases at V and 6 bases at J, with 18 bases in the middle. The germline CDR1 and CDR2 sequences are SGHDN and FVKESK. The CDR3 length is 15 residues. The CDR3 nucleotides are TGTGCCAGCAGCCAGAGGTCGGGTGCATTGCGCGAGCAGTACTTC. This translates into CASSQRSGALREQYF. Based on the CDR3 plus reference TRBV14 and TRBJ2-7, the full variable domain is EAGVTQFPSHSVIEKGQTVTLRCDPISGHDNLYWYRRVMGKEIKFLLHFVKESKQDESGMPNNRFLAERTGGTYSTLKVQPAELEDSGVYFCASSQRSGALREQYFGPGTRLTVT.